Below, 17 T cell receptor beta chains from the same sample are listed, as sequenced in a study of shared clonotypes between healthy human individuals. Profiling relied on immunoSEQ multiplex PCR, and the TCRdb table lists in-frame clones only, not all of them. The sample holds approximately 500,000 clones, approximately 80% seen once. The sample comprised PBMCs. Every receptor here comes from a woman in her thirties or forties in good health. Some clones in this sample may be carry-over from other donors' samples.

V and J are TRBV5-1 and TRBJ2-3; 7 bases map to TRBD1. This CDR3 is built from 16 residues. The V gene's germline CDR1 is SGHRS and CDR2 YFSETQ. V trimming: 4 bases; J trimming: 0 bases; junction bases outside the gene matches: 8. The CDR3 coding sequence is TGCGCCAGCAGCCTGCGACAGGGATCTAGCACAGATACGCAGTATTTT. Protein product: CASSLRQGSSTDTQYF.

This chain links TRBV6-1 with TRBJ2-1; 11 nucleotides align to TRBD2. The CDR3 sequence is 15 residues long. CDR1 and CDR2 (germline): MNHNS, SASEGT. J gave up 1 base and V 6 bases, and 2 bases lay outside the gene matches. The CDR3: CASSTSGGSYNEQFF. CDR3 bases: TGTGCCAGCAGCACTAGCGGGGGATCCTACAATGAGCAGTTCTTC.

The chain couples TRBV5-1 to TRBJ2-3; no definite D call. The CDR3 contains 14 residues. The germline V gene encodes CDR1 SGHRS and CDR2 YFSETQ. Between the trimmed V and J ends, which lost 0 bases and 6 bases, there was a span of 11 bases. The CDR3 loop is CASSLGAGPDTQYF. CDR3 nucleotide sequence: TGCGCCAGCAGCTTGGGTGCAGGCCCGGATACGCAGTATTTT.

The genes are TRBV7-9 and TRBJ2-2; D unclear. Germline CDR1 and CDR2: SEHNR and FQNEAQ (reference sequence). This CDR3 comprises 16 residues. V was shortened by 0 bases and J by 4 bases, with 12 bases between the two germline ends. DNA of the CDR3: TGTGCCAGCAGCTTAGCGGGATCATCAGGCACCGGGGAGCTGTTTTTT. It yields the protein CASSLAGSSGTGELFF.

The chain recombines TRBV6-6 with TRBJ2-2; D gene ambiguous. Germline CDR1 and CDR2: MNHNY and SVGAGI (reference sequence). The CDR3 has 13 amino acids. V was cut by 0 bases and J by 8 bases, with 7 bases left in between. The CDR3 protein is CASSYSKLGELFF. CDR3 nucleotides: TGTGCCAGCAGTTACTCGAAGTTAGGGGAGCTGTTTTTT.

DNA of the CDR3: TGTGCCAGCAGATATTTAGGAGGTCCCTACGAGCAGTACTTC. Amino acid sequence: CASRYLGGPYEQYF. J is TRBJ2-7 and V is TRBV2, with a weak D call TRBD2 (5 bases). The germline V gene has CDR1 SNHLY and CDR2 FYNNEI. Trimming took off 6 bases at V and 2 bases at J, with 14 bases between the two ends. The CDR3 sequence is 14 residues long.

The chain recombines TRBV7-9 with TRBJ2-1, with D unresolved. V was trimmed by 6 bases and J by 4 bases, leaving 16 bases between them. Germline V gene sequence: CDR1 SEHNR, CDR2 FQNEAQ (reference sequence). The CDR3 sequence is 15 residues long. The CDR3, as DNA: TGTGCCAGCAGATTAATGGGTGGTAGTTACAATGAGCAGTTCTTC. It codes for CASRLMGGSYNEQFF.

This rearrangement joins TRBV11-2 to TRBJ2-1; D possibly corresponds to TRBD2 (6 bases). In germline, CDR1 is SGHAT, CDR2 FQNNGV. V was pared by 5 bases and J by 14 bases, with 16 bases between. The CDR3 extends over 12 amino acids. CDR3 protein: CASSNGRDSEFF. CDR3 bases: TGTGCCAGCAGCAATGGTAGGGACTCGGAGTTCTTC.

This chain links TRBV5-6 with TRBJ2-3; TRBD1 aligns across 9 bases. This CDR3 is 15 amino acids long. Germline CDR1 reads SGHDT; CDR2 reads YYEEEE. Trimming cost V 4 bases and J 2 bases; bases outside gene matches: 5. This CDR3 reads CASSKDRGYTDTQYF. CDR3 nucleotides: TGTGCCAGCAGCAAGGACAGGGGATACACAGATACGCAGTATTTT.

The chain uses TRBV2 and TRBJ1-2, with TRBD1 as a possible D gene (5 bases). The germline V and J ends were trimmed by 3 bases and 2 bases, with 10 bases remaining between them. Germline loops: CDR1 SNHLY, CDR2 FYNNEI. The CDR3 has 14 residues. CDR3 DNA: TGTGCCAGCAGTGAGGTGGGGCCCAACTATGGCTACACCTTC. Amino acids: CASSEVGPNYGYTF.

This clone was seen more than once but under ten times. The chain joins TRBV5-1 to TRBJ1-4, with 8 bases matching TRBD1. Germline V gene sequence: CDR1 SGHRS, CDR2 YFSETQ. The V gene end was trimmed by 4 bases and the J gene end by 7 bases; junction bases not matched to a gene: 9. The CDR3 consists of 15 residues. CDR3 bases: TGCGCCAGCAGCGAAGCAGGACAGGGCGGTGAAAAACTGTTTTTT. This sequence encodes CASSEAGQGGEKLFF.

Here the CDR3 reads CASLGGGGTEAFF. The DNA of the CDR3 is TGTGCCAGCTTGGGGGGCGGTGGGACTGAAGCTTTCTTT. This rearrangement joins TRBV18 to TRBJ1-1; a weak D match, TRBD1 (6 bases). The CDR3 runs to 13 residues. Germline V gene sequence: CDR1 KGHSH, CDR2 LQKENI. Trimming stripped 7 bases from V and 5 bases from J, with 14 bases between.

Note on this clone: In the same sample, other DNA sequences code for this CDR3. The CDR3 sequence is CAWSGAADTQYF. CDR3 bases: TGTGCCTGGAGTGGGGCCGCAGATACGCAGTATTTT. This chain links TRBV30 with TRBJ2-3; no clear D gene. The CDR3 spans 12 residues. The ends were cut back, 1 base at V and 4 bases at J, with 6 bases in the middle. Germline V CDR1 and CDR2: GTSNPN, SVGIG (reference sequence).

The chain employs TRBV5-1 and TRBJ2-3; the D is unclear. V lost 0 bases to trimming and J lost 0 bases, with 8 bases between them. The CDR3 loop spans 15 amino acids. Per the germline V gene, CDR1 is SGHRS and CDR2 is YFSETQ. This CDR3 reads CASSLALPSTDTQYF. CDR3 nucleotides: TGCGCCAGCAGCTTGGCACTACCTAGCACAGATACGCAGTATTTT.

The chain recombines TRBV7-3 with TRBJ2-2; TRBD1 matches at 7 bases. The CDR3 covers 14 residues. CDR1 and CDR2 from the germline V gene are SGHTA and FQGTGA. The trim removed 5 bases at V and 2 bases at J, leaving 2 bases unmatched. DNA for the CDR3: TGTGCCAGCAGCCGGGACAGTAACACCGGGGAGCTGTTTTTT. This gives the protein CASSRDSNTGELFF.

The chain uses TRBV19 and TRBJ2-5, with TRBD2 as a possible D gene (6 bases). This CDR3 comprises 12 residues. V lost 10 bases, J lost 4 bases, and 13 bases lay in between. Germline lookup yields CDR1 LNHDA and CDR2 SQIVND (reference sequence). The DNA of the CDR3 is TGTGCCACCTCAGCGGGTGGAGAGACCCAGTACTTC. Translating gives CATSAGGETQYF.

The chain links TRBV4-2 to TRBJ1-5; TRBD1 might be the D (5 bases). The CDR3 extends over 15 amino acids. Trimming removed 0 bases at V and 6 bases at J, with 12 bases between. Germline V CDR1 and CDR2: LGHNA, YNFKEQ. The CDR3 DNA reads TGTGCCAGCAGCCAAGATCTGGGGGGGGGTCAGCCCCAGCATTTT. Its translation is CASSQDLGGGQPQHF.